A selection of T cell receptor beta chains follows, all from one sample in a study of OX40 agonist ivuxolimab in advanced cancers. The repertoire was sequenced with immunoSEQ multiplex PCR; TCRdb's copy has only in-frame clones and lacks some. The sample contains about 68,000 clones, about 89% of which appear only once. Material: CD4+ or CD8+ T cells sorted from blood, obtained in a trial of the OX40 agonist ivuxolimab. These receptors all stem from an adult with an advanced solid tumor such as melanoma, head and neck, liver or kidney cancer. The CDR3 runs from the conserved cysteine through the conserved F or W. The D gene is left open where the match is weak. Clone size is shown for a subset of rows, as once, few, many or a class of expanded clone.

size	J	D	V	DNA	CDR3
NA	TRBJ2-2	TRBD1	TRBV6-1	TGTGCCAGCAGTCCCCGACAGGGAAACACCGGGGAGCTGTTTTTT	CASSPRQGNTGELFF
few	TRBJ1-1	NA	TRBV29-1	TGCAGCGTCCGGGACGGGAACACTGAAGCTTTCTTT	CSVRDGNTEAFF
NA	TRBJ2-1	TRBD2	TRBV7-3	TGTGCCAGCAGCTTCCCGCTGCGGGGGGGCAACAATGAGCAGTTCTTC	CASSFPLRGGNNEQFF
NA	TRBJ2-6	NA	TRBV5-1	TGCGCCAGCAGCCCAGCGGGTTTTGGGGCCAACGTCCTGACTTTC	CASSPAGFGANVLTF
NA	TRBJ1-1	TRBD1	TRBV7-2	TGTGCCAGCAGTGGGGACAGGGTGACTGAAGCTTTCTTT	CASSGDRVTEAFF
NA	TRBJ1-5	NA	TRBV4-1	TGCGCCAGCAGCCAAGGGGGGTTGGTCGGGCAGCCCCAGCATTTT	CASSQGGLVGQPQHF
NA	TRBJ2-3	TRBD2	TRBV5-1	TGCGCCAGCAGCTCGGGACTAGCGGGGACCACAGATACGCAGTATTTT	CASSSGLAGTTDTQYF
NA	TRBJ1-1	NA	TRBV5-1	TGCGCCAGCAGCTTTGACAAGAACACTGAAGCTTTCTTT	CASSFDKNTEAFF
NA	TRBJ1-4	TRBD1	TRBV5-4	TGTGCCAGCAGCTTGATGGGACAGTCCGCAACTAATGAAAAACTGTTTTTT	CASSLMGQSATNEKLFF
NA	TRBJ2-5	NA	TRBV20-1	TGCAGTGCTATAAGAGAAGAGACCCAGTACTTC	CSAIREETQYF
NA	TRBJ2-5	NA	TRBV18	TGTGCCAGCTCACCAGTCACAGTAGGGGAGACCCAGTACTTC	CASSPVTVGETQYF
NA	TRBJ2-7	TRBD1	TRBV4-2	TGTGCCAGCAGCCAAAACGGACAGGGTTTGAACGTGCAGTACTTC	CASSQNGQGLNVQYF
NA	TRBJ1-5	NA	TRBV6-1	TGTGCCAGCAACTGGGCAGGGAGCAATCAGCCCCAGCATTTT	CASNWAGSNQPQHF
NA	TRBJ2-2	NA	TRBV19	TGTGCCAGTAGTCTCCTCCCCGGGGAGCTGTTTTTT	CASSLLPGELFF
NA	TRBJ1-1	NA	TRBV6-5	TGTGCCAGCAGTTACGACCCCCGTGATAGATTTGAAGCTTTCTTT	CASSYDPRDRFEAFF
NA	TRBJ1-2	NA	TRBV6-5	TGTGCCAGCAGTTACGGGGGGATTGCGGGCAGCTATGGCTACACCTTC	CASSYGGIAGSYGYTF
NA	TRBJ2-2	NA	TRBV18	TGTGCCAGCTCAACAGACAGGAACACCGGGGAGCTGTTTTTT	CASSTDRNTGELFF
NA	TRBJ1-5	NA	TRBV5-6	TGTGCCAGCAGCTTTGGCGTGAACCCCGAGCCCCAGCATTTT	CASSFGVNPEPQHF
NA	TRBJ2-3	NA	TRBV10-1	TGCGCCAGCAGATCGGAACAGGGAGATACGCAGTATTTT	CASRSEQGDTQYF
NA	TRBJ1-1	NA	TRBV29-1	TGCAGCGTTGAACACGCCCCCATTGCTTTCTTT	CSVEHAPIAFF
NA	TRBJ1-4	TRBD1	TRBV5-6	TGTGCCAGCTCACCAGGGGGGGTAACTAATGAAAAACTGTTTTTT	CASSPGGVTNEKLFF
NA	TRBJ2-1	TRBD2	TRBV5-4	TGTGCCAGCAGCTCGCGACTAGCGGGATACAATGAGCAGTTCTTC	CASSSRLAGYNEQFF
NA	TRBJ1-1	TRBD1	TRBV27	TGTGCCAGCTCCAACAGGGGGCGAACTGAAGCTTTCTTT	CASSNRGRTEAFF
NA	TRBJ1-5	NA	TRBV27	TGTGCCAGCAGTCCGCGGGGGGGCATTGGCAATCAGCCCCAGCATTTT	CASSPRGGIGNQPQHF
NA	TRBJ2-5	TRBD2	TRBV4-3	TGCGCCAGCAGCCAAGAGGGTGGGAGGGGAGAGACCCAGTACTTC	CASSQEGGRGETQYF
NA	TRBJ2-2	NA	TRBV19	TGTGCCAGTAGTATCGGAGGGACCGGGGAGCTGTTTTTT	CASSIGGTGELFF
few	TRBJ1-1	NA	TRBV28	TGTGCCAGCAGACCCTCCGGCAGGAACACTGAAGCTTTCTTT	CASRPSGRNTEAFF
NA	TRBJ1-1	NA	TRBV29-1	TGCAGCGCCAACCAGGGGTTGTACACTGAAGCTTTCTTT	CSANQGLYTEAFF
once	TRBJ2-5	TRBD2	TRBV4-3	TGCGCCAGCAGCCAGGCGGGGGGGCCGGGAGAGACCCAGTACTTC	CASSQAGGPGETQYF
NA	TRBJ2-5	TRBD2	TRBV5-6	TGTGCCAGCAGCTTCTTATCGGGGGGGCGGGAGACCCAGTACTTC	CASSFLSGGRETQYF
NA	TRBJ2-5	TRBD2	TRBV2	TGTGCCAGCCGGGGAGGGATCCAAGAGACCCAGTACTTC	CASRGGIQETQYF
NA	TRBJ2-7	NA	TRBV6-6	TGTGCCAGCAAGAGGATATACCAGCCCACCTACGAGCAGTACTTC	CASKRIYQPTYEQYF
NA	TRBJ2-6	NA	TRBV6-5	TGTGCCAGCAGAATGTCCCTTTCTGGGGCCAACGTCCTGACTTTC	CASRMSLSGANVLTF
NA	TRBJ1-5	NA	TRBV6-6	TGTGCCAGCAGTCGACGGAATAGCAATCAGCCCCAGCATTTT	CASSRRNSNQPQHF
NA	TRBJ2-7	NA	TRBV6-5	TGTGCCAGCAGTACCCGGGACGGTGGCTCCTACGAGCAGTACTTC	CASSTRDGGSYEQYF
NA	TRBJ2-3	NA	TRBV6-4	TGTGCCAGCAGTCGCTACGGGACTAGCACAGATACGCAGTATTTT	CASSRYGTSTDTQYF
NA	TRBJ1-1	NA	TRBV27	TGTGCCAGCAGTCCCCGGGGGCCCATGAACACTGAAGCTTTCTTT	CASSPRGPMNTEAFF
NA	TRBJ2-7	NA	TRBV9	TGTGCCAGCAGTACACCAGGACAGTACGAGCAGTACTTC	CASSTPGQYEQYF
NA	TRBJ2-3	TRBD2	TRBV10-3	TGTGCCATCCGGACTAGCGGGGGGTCAGATACGCAGTATTTT	CAIRTSGGSDTQYF
few	TRBJ2-3	NA	TRBV15	TGTGCCACCAGCAAGGCTCTGTTTACCACAGATACGCAGTATTTT	CATSKALFTTDTQYF
NA	TRBJ2-3	NA	TRBV5-1	TGCGCCAGCAGCTTGAACGGGGCAGATACGCAGTATTTT	CASSLNGADTQYF
NA	TRBJ2-1	NA	TRBV15	TGTGCCACCAGCCCCAGCCCCGACAACAATGAGCAGTTCTTC	CATSPSPDNNEQFF
NA	TRBJ2-2	TRBD2	TRBV5-4	TGTGCCAGCACCCCCCAAAATAGCGGGGCACTTGGGGAGCTGTTTTTT	CASTPQNSGALGELFF
NA	TRBJ1-5	NA	TRBV6-4	TGTGCCAGCAGTGCCGAGGGGGGACAGCCCCAGCATTTT	CASSAEGGQPQHF
NA	TRBJ2-2	NA	TRBV5-6	TGTGCCAGCAGCCCTCCCAGGGGCGGGGAGCTGTTTTTT	CASSPPRGGELFF
NA	TRBJ1-4	TRBD1	TRBV7-9	TGTGCCAGCAGCGTTCGGACAGGATCGAATGAAAAACTGTTTTTT	CASSVRTGSNEKLFF
NA	TRBJ2-2	NA	TRBV5-4	TGTGCCAGCAGCTTGGCCGGGAGTCGTTCCGGGGAGCTGTTTTTT	CASSLAGSRSGELFF
few	TRBJ1-6	NA	TRBV10-1	TGCGCCAGCAGTGAGACCCTTAGGACACCCCTCCACTTT	CASSETLRTPLHF
NA	TRBJ2-1	TRBD1	TRBV19	TGTGCCAGTTCCCGGACAGGGGGCCTCGGGAATGAGCAGTTCTTC	CASSRTGGLGNEQFF
few	TRBJ1-4	NA	TRBV4-1	TGCGCCAGCAGCCGGGGCCGGGACAAGGTCCTAGCAACTAATGAAAAACTGTTTTTT	CASSRGRDKVLATNEKLFF
once	TRBJ1-1	NA	TRBV5-4	TGTGCCAGCAGCTTGGACAGGAACACTGAAGCTTTCTTT	CASSLDRNTEAFF
NA	TRBJ2-6	NA	TRBV10-3	TGTGCCATCAGTGAGTCGGGGACTGGGGCCAACGTCCTGACTTTC	CAISESGTGANVLTF
NA	TRBJ2-5	NA	TRBV19	TGTGCCAGTAGTATAAAAGGTACCGCGCCCTCACAAGAGACCCAGTACTTC	CASSIKGTAPSQETQYF
NA	TRBJ2-1	TRBD2	TRBV2	TGTGCCAGCAAAGGGGTAGCGGGGGGGCAAGGTGAGCAGTTCTTC	CASKGVAGGQGEQFF